This note documents a single T cell receptor (beta chain) sequence. Its antigen is unknown. The CDR3 length is 13 residues. Germline V gene sequence: CDR1 SQVTM, CDR2 ANQGSEA. V lost 6 bases and J lost 6; bases outside the gene matches: 10. This record comes from a study of blood T cells in healthy people across ages. Study findings and constraints: The diversity estimates, figures obtained from one million T cells, were considered underestimates.

Using a J-beta primer mix together with a sample-barcoded 5' primer, a second PCR was run for about 7 to 12 cycles. One entry per CDR3 protein results from TCRdb running MiXCR on the 5' RACE reads. Here the sample spans about 2 million distinct CDR3 sequences, less than 50% being singletons. Sequencing was carried out using blood. The source of this sequence is a woman in her thirties or forties in good health. This chain connects TRBV29-1 to TRBJ1-2, with 7 bases aligning to TRBD1. The CDR3 is CSVATGTDHGYTF. The CDR3 nucleotides are TGCAGCGTAGCCACCGGGACAGATCATGGCTACACCTTC.